Shown below are 8 T cell receptor beta chains from a single sample sequenced in a study of blood T cell repertoires in COVID-19. Here immunoSEQ multiplex PCR was the method, and the copy in TCRdb shows in-frame clones only, minus some. The sample contains approximately 340,000 clones, approximately 93% of which appear only once. The sample consisted of PBMCs or T cells enriched from blood (not recorded which). The source is a woman in her 40s who had been exposed to COVID-19.

The chain combines TRBV27 with TRBJ1-1; the match to TRBD1 covers 7 bases. This CDR3 contains 16 residues. CDR1 MNHEY and CDR2 SMNVEV come from the germline V gene (reference sequence). V lost 6 bases, J lost 9 bases, and 19 bases stayed unmatched. As DNA, the CDR3 is TGTGCCAGCAGAGAGGGCAGGGGGAGAGGAGGGGATAAAGCTTTCTTT. This translates into CASREGRGRGGDKAFF.

This chain joins TRBV30 and TRBJ2-5, with D possibly TRBD2 on 6 matching bases. CDR1 and CDR2 from the germline V gene are GTSNPN and SVGIG (reference sequence). V was pared by 0 bases and J by 5 bases, with 16 bases between. CDR3 size: 15 residues. The CDR3 is CAWSVYGGIRETQYF. CDR3 in DNA: TGTGCCTGGAGTGTATACGGCGGGATCAGGGAGACCCAGTACTTC.

The chain carries TRBV4-1 and TRBJ1-5; D is unclear. CDR3 length: 13 amino acids. Trimming removed 4 bases from V and 8 bases from J, with 12 bases in between. Per the germline V gene, CDR1 is MGHRA and CDR2 is YSYEKL. This CDR3 reads CASSRIEREPQHF. DNA for the CDR3: TGCGCCAGCAGCCGGATCGAGAGGGAGCCCCAGCATTTT.

J is TRBJ2-5 and V is TRBV24-1; TRBD2 aligns across 8 bases. V trimming: 3 bases; J trimming: 3 bases; junction bases outside the gene matches: 2. Per the germline V gene, CDR1 is KGHDR and CDR2 is SFDVKD. The CDR3 covers 14 residues. The CDR3 protein is CATSDARGEETQYF. The CDR3 region has the DNA TGTGCCACCAGTGATGCGCGGGGGGAAGAGACCCAGTACTTC.

This clone was detected only a few times. The chain carries TRBV12-3 or TRBV12-4 and TRBJ1-2; D not certain. The V gene lost 6 bases and the J gene lost 4 bases, with 12 bases spanning the gap. This CDR3 contains 13 residues. CDR3 in amino acids: CASSLSVSYGYTF. CDR3 bases: TGTGCCAGCAGCCTGTCGGTTAGCTATGGCTACACCTTC.

This sequence joins TRBV5-5 and TRBJ1-3; 7 bases align to TRBD1. The CDR3 spans 16 residues. Germline values: CDR1 SGHKS, CDR2 YYEKEE (reference sequence). Trimming removed 0 bases from V and 0 bases from J; junction bases left unmatched: 3. CDR3 sequence (DNA): TGTGCCAGCAGCTTGGGACAGGGTTTCTCTGGAAACACCATATATTTT. Its translation: CASSLGQGFSGNTIYF.

This chain uses TRBV6-1 with TRBJ1-5, with D uncertain. The CDR3 runs 16 residues. Trimming shortened V by 2 bases and J by 0 bases, and 11 bases separated the two germline ends. In germline, CDR1 is MNHNS, CDR2 SASEGT. The chain's CDR3 is CASSEKTVYSNQPQHF. The CDR3 DNA follows: TGTGCCAGCAGTGAAAAAACAGTCTATAGCAATCAGCCCCAGCATTTT.

The rearrangement links TRBV9 to TRBJ2-3; 9 nucleotides match TRBD2. The CDR3 loop spans 15 amino acids. V dropped 2 bases and J dropped 4; count of bases not matched to a gene: 5. Per germline, CDR1 SGDLS and CDR2 YYNGEE. In DNA form, the CDR3 reads TGTGCCAGCAGCGTCTTAGCGGGGGTGGCAGATACGCAGTATTTT. Translation gives CASSVLAGVADTQYF.